This TCR beta chain was identified during a study of T-cell reconstitution after alpha-beta-depleted transplantation in children listed by TCRdb under 2016. For context, the study as a whole: Using TCR repertoire profiling, the study followed T-cell immune reconstitution in a quantitative way in children after TCRalphabeta/CD19-depleted allogeneic hematopoietic cell transplantation.

This clonotype appeared a few times. The specificity of this receptor is unknown. Base qualities are not at hand, and no much larger clone is one base apart. The CDR3 sequence holds 12 residues, the cysteine and phenylalanine included. The read is trimmed to its CDR3 DNA, 36 bases read in frame from base 1. Trimming costs V 1 base and J 3 bases, and their ends lie 5 bases apart. From the germline V gene (reference sequence), CDR1 is DFQATT and CDR2 is SNEGSKA. Libraries were prepared through PCR. These reads were obtained on an Illumina HiSeq 2500. TCR library preparation used molecular barcoding, with unique molecular identifiers applied to normalize quantification of the TCRbeta repertoire. The public reads were run again by TCRdb, first through fastp at Q25 and then through MiXCR, and only productive beta chains were kept. Merged by CDR3 protein, the rows form single entries marked with the most common genes and DNA. This sample holds some 500,000 distinct CDR3 sequences; 32% were observed only once. The ten most abundant clones make up roughly 2.5% of the sample.

The sample consisted of PBMCs from the stem cell graft donor, taken from the stem cell graft. Recombination connected TRBV20-1 to TRBJ2-3, with no D gene named confidently. This receptor was identified in a human donor who donated a stem cell graft to a child with aplastic anemia. The DNA reads TGCAGTGCTAGAGGACTGACAGATACGCAGTATTTT. Its protein is CSARGLTDTQYF.